These T cell receptor beta chains were read from a single sample in a study of CD8 T cells in Susac syndrome. TCRdb passed the immunoSEQ multiplex PCR reads through MiXCR, listing each CDR3 protein once. This sample carries 70,000 to 85,000 distinct CDR3 sequences, roughly 96% of them seen once, and the ten largest clones take about 0.41%. Sequencing was performed on CD8+ T cells from PBMCs. Receptors were obtained from a human donor with Susac syndrome. Each CDR3 is given with its conserved first and last residue. A D gene is named only where the DNA matches it firmly. A clone size is listed for some rows: how often the clone was seen (once, few, many), or a class if it is expanded.

clone size: once
D gene: NA
J gene: TRBJ1-5
V gene: TRBV12-3/TRBV12-4
CDR3 DNA: TGTGCCAGCAGTCGGTTGAGGGTACGGAATCAGCCCCAGCATTTT
CDR3 protein: CASSRLRVRNQPQHF

clone size: NA
D gene: NA
J gene: TRBJ2-5
V gene: TRBV6-6
CDR3 DNA: TGTGCCAGCAGGTTTTCATCGAGGGTTGAGGAGACCCAGTACTTC
CDR3 protein: CASRFSSRVEETQYF

clone size: once
D gene: TRBD1
J gene: TRBJ1-3
V gene: TRBV3-1
CDR3 DNA: TGTGCCAGCAGCCTTCGGACAGGGACCTCCGGGGACACCATATATTTT
CDR3 protein: CASSLRTGTSGDTIYF

clone size: NA
D gene: TRBD1
J gene: TRBJ1-1
V gene: TRBV20-1
CDR3 DNA: TGCAGTGCTAGAGATCCGACAGGGGGCGATTCCACTGAAGCTTTCTTT
CDR3 protein: CSARDPTGGDSTEAFF

clone size: NA
D gene: NA
J gene: TRBJ2-1
V gene: TRBV24-1
CDR3 DNA: TGTGCCACCAGTGACTCCACTTACTACAATGAGCAGTTCTTC
CDR3 protein: CATSDSTYYNEQFF

clone size: few
D gene: NA
J gene: TRBJ1-5
V gene: TRBV5-6
CDR3 DNA: TGTGCCAGCAGCTTGGGGGTCCAGCCCCAGCATTTT
CDR3 protein: CASSLGVQPQHF

clone size: NA
D gene: NA
J gene: TRBJ2-5
V gene: TRBV12-3/TRBV12-4
CDR3 DNA: TGTGCCAGCAGTGAGGGCGGTCCGTCCCGGACCCAGTACTTC
CDR3 protein: CASSEGGPSRTQYF

clone size: NA
D gene: NA
J gene: TRBJ2-7
V gene: TRBV30
CDR3 DNA: TGTGCCGTTTCAATGGCCCTTTCGTACGAGCAGTACTTC
CDR3 protein: CAVSMALSYEQYF

clone size: NA
D gene: TRBD1
J gene: TRBJ2-2
V gene: TRBV5-1
CDR3 DNA: TGCGCCAGCAGCTTGGCAGGACAGGGAACCGGGGAGCTGTTTTTT
CDR3 protein: CASSLAGQGTGELFF

clone size: NA
D gene: TRBD1
J gene: TRBJ2-5
V gene: TRBV20-1
CDR3 DNA: TGCAGTGCTAGAGGATACAGGGGGCGGGAGACCCAGTACTTC
CDR3 protein: CSARGYRGRETQYF

clone size: NA
D gene: TRBD1
J gene: TRBJ1-1
V gene: TRBV27
CDR3 DNA: TGTGCCAGCAGTATACAGGGGAGGAACACTGAAGCTTTCTTT
CDR3 protein: CASSIQGRNTEAFF

clone size: NA
D gene: TRBD1
J gene: TRBJ1-1
V gene: TRBV29-1
CDR3 DNA: TGCAGCGTATTCTTTACCGGGACAGGGACAGCTTTCTTT
CDR3 protein: CSVFFTGTGTAFF

clone size: NA
D gene: NA
J gene: TRBJ2-2
V gene: TRBV20-1
CDR3 DNA: TGCAGTGCTAGAGGAGGCTCGGACACCGGGGAGCTGTTTTTT
CDR3 protein: CSARGGSDTGELFF

clone size: NA
D gene: NA
J gene: TRBJ2-5
V gene: TRBV6-5
CDR3 DNA: TGTGCCAGCAGCCCCGGGGCTTCGGTGGAGACCCAGTACTTC
CDR3 protein: CASSPGASVETQYF

clone size: NA
D gene: TRBD2
J gene: TRBJ2-7
V gene: TRBV5-1
CDR3 DNA: TGCGCCAGCAAACTAGCGGGAGGACCTGAGATCTACGAGCAGTACTTC
CDR3 protein: CASKLAGGPEIYEQYF

clone size: once
D gene: NA
J gene: TRBJ1-2
V gene: TRBV20-1
CDR3 DNA: TGCAGTGCTGAAAATCCCGATAACTATGGCTACACCTTC
CDR3 protein: CSAENPDNYGYTF

clone size: NA
D gene: NA
J gene: TRBJ2-5
V gene: TRBV7-3
CDR3 DNA: TGTGCCAGCAGCTCGCCCCCGGAGGAGACCCAGTACTTC
CDR3 protein: CASSSPPEETQYF

clone size: NA
D gene: TRBD1
J gene: TRBJ2-1
V gene: TRBV29-1
CDR3 DNA: TGCAGCGTTGAAGATCTTGCTAGGCAGGGGGCTAATGAGCAGTTCTTC
CDR3 protein: CSVEDLARQGANEQFF

clone size: NA
D gene: NA
J gene: TRBJ1-2
V gene: TRBV9
CDR3 DNA: TGTGCCAGCAGCGTAGCTAGTCATGAGGGCTACACCTTC
CDR3 protein: CASSVASHEGYTF

clone size: NA
D gene: TRBD1
J gene: TRBJ2-7
V gene: TRBV5-7
CDR3 DNA: TGTGCCAGCAGCTTCCGAGACAGGGCCTCCTACGAGCAGTACTTC
CDR3 protein: CASSFRDRASYEQYF

clone size: NA
D gene: NA
J gene: TRBJ2-5
V gene: TRBV28
CDR3 DNA: TGTGCCAGCAGTTTATGGTTCCGGGGGCCCGGTCAGACCCAGTACTTC
CDR3 protein: CASSLWFRGPGQTQYF

clone size: NA
D gene: NA
J gene: TRBJ2-7
V gene: TRBV20-1
CDR3 DNA: TGCAGTGCTAGCAAGGGGCGCTCCTACGAGCAGTACTTC
CDR3 protein: CSASKGRSYEQYF

clone size: NA
D gene: NA
J gene: TRBJ2-2
V gene: TRBV30
CDR3 DNA: TGTGCCCGGAGGGGGCTTGAGACCGGGGAGCTGTTTTTT
CDR3 protein: CARRGLETGELFF

clone size: once
D gene: TRBD2
J gene: TRBJ2-1
V gene: TRBV20-1
CDR3 DNA: TGCAGGGGACTAGCGGGACCCGAGAGCTCCTACAATGAGCAGTTCTTC
CDR3 protein: CRGLAGPESSYNEQFF

clone size: NA
D gene: TRBD1
J gene: TRBJ2-1
V gene: TRBV7-2
CDR3 DNA: TGTGCCACCTTAGGGGGCCTGAATGAGCAGTTCTTC
CDR3 protein: CATLGGLNEQFF

clone size: few
D gene: NA
J gene: TRBJ1-1
V gene: TRBV9
CDR3 DNA: TGTGCCAGCAGCCAAAGTGACACTGAAGCTTTCTTT
CDR3 protein: CASSQSDTEAFF

clone size: NA
D gene: NA
J gene: TRBJ2-7
V gene: TRBV5-6
CDR3 DNA: TGTGCCAGCAGCCACGGGACTGACGAGCAGTACTTC
CDR3 protein: CASSHGTDEQYF

clone size: NA
D gene: NA
J gene: TRBJ1-1
V gene: TRBV28
CDR3 DNA: TGTGCCAGCAGTCCGGGACAATCGAACACTGAAGCTTTCTTT
CDR3 protein: CASSPGQSNTEAFF

clone size: NA
D gene: TRBD1
J gene: TRBJ1-6
V gene: TRBV20-1
CDR3 DNA: TGCAGTGCTGTAATGAGGGACAGGCTTACACCCCTCCACTTT
CDR3 protein: CSAVMRDRLTPLHF

clone size: NA
D gene: NA
J gene: TRBJ1-5
V gene: TRBV2
CDR3 DNA: TGTGCCAGCAGCGTCCCTTATGGGAATCAGCCCCAGCATTTT
CDR3 protein: CASSVPYGNQPQHF

clone size: few
D gene: NA
J gene: TRBJ1-1
V gene: TRBV6-5
CDR3 DNA: TGTGCCAGCAGTTACAAGGCCGAGACTGAAGCTTTCTTT
CDR3 protein: CASSYKAETEAFF

clone size: once
D gene: TRBD1
J gene: TRBJ1-2
V gene: TRBV6-5
CDR3 DNA: TGTGCCAGCATGGCCAGGACAGGGGATGGCTACACCTTC
CDR3 protein: CASMARTGDGYTF

clone size: NA
D gene: NA
J gene: TRBJ2-3
V gene: TRBV25-1
CDR3 DNA: TGTGCCAGCAGTGAATCGATCATCGGATTAAGCACAGATACGCAGTATTTT
CDR3 protein: CASSESIIGLSTDTQYF

clone size: NA
D gene: NA
J gene: TRBJ1-2
V gene: TRBV2
CDR3 DNA: TGTGCCAGCACCGGCAGGGAGAACTATGGCTACACCTTC
CDR3 protein: CASTGRENYGYTF

clone size: NA
D gene: NA
J gene: TRBJ1-1
V gene: TRBV4-1
CDR3 DNA: TGCGCCAGCAGCCAAGATCGAGACACTGAAGCTTTCTTT
CDR3 protein: CASSQDRDTEAFF

clone size: NA
D gene: NA
J gene: TRBJ2-7
V gene: TRBV7-2
CDR3 DNA: TGTGCCAGCAGCTCTGGACATGGCGGCCAATGGGAGCAGTACTTC
CDR3 protein: CASSSGHGGQWEQYF

clone size: once
D gene: TRBD1
J gene: TRBJ1-1
V gene: TRBV28
CDR3 DNA: TGTGCCAGCAGTTGGGACAGGGCGGACACTGAAGCTTTCTTT
CDR3 protein: CASSWDRADTEAFF

clone size: NA
D gene: NA
J gene: TRBJ2-1
V gene: TRBV4-3
CDR3 DNA: TGCGCCAGCAGCCAGGTCCAGGCGGGGTCCGGTGAGCAGTTCTTC
CDR3 protein: CASSQVQAGSGEQFF

clone size: NA
D gene: NA
J gene: TRBJ2-1
V gene: TRBV28
CDR3 DNA: TGTGCCAGCAGTTTCGAGGACGAGCAGTTCTTC
CDR3 protein: CASSFEDEQFF

clone size: few
D gene: TRBD1
J gene: TRBJ2-7
V gene: TRBV28
CDR3 DNA: TGTGCCAGCAGTTGGGGACAGAGCTCCTACGAGCAGTACTTC
CDR3 protein: CASSWGQSSYEQYF

clone size: NA
D gene: TRBD1
J gene: TRBJ2-1
V gene: TRBV27
CDR3 DNA: TGTGCCAGCAGTCACCGGGACAGACCCCACAATGAGCAGTTCTTC
CDR3 protein: CASSHRDRPHNEQFF

clone size: NA
D gene: NA
J gene: TRBJ2-1
V gene: TRBV29-1
CDR3 DNA: TGCAGCGTTGGGCCAGGGGCTGGGGATGAGCAGTTCTTC
CDR3 protein: CSVGPGAGDEQFF

clone size: once
D gene: TRBD2
J gene: TRBJ2-5
V gene: TRBV4-3
CDR3 DNA: TGCGCCAGCAGCCAAGTTCCTAGCGGGGGGTCGGAAGAGACCCAGTACTTC
CDR3 protein: CASSQVPSGGSEETQYF

clone size: NA
D gene: NA
J gene: TRBJ1-4
V gene: TRBV28
CDR3 DNA: TGTGCCAGCAGTCCCCCTCCGGGTGAAAAACTGTTTTTT
CDR3 protein: CASSPPPGEKLFF